Included here is one T cell receptor (beta chain) sequence, with context. This sample stems from a study of blood T cell repertoires in COVID-19. Here immunoSEQ multiplex PCR was the method, and the copy in TCRdb shows in-frame clones only, minus some. This sample has approximately 120,000 clones, with around 78% found just once. The CDR3 has 14 amino acids. V dropped 4 bases and J dropped 8; count of bases not matched to a gene: 9. Germline lookup yields CDR1 LGHDT and CDR2 YNNKEL (reference sequence). The specimen was peripheral blood. This chain uses TRBV3-1 (or the pseudogene TRBV3-2) with TRBJ1-2, with TRBD1 matching 8 bases. The origin of this receptor is a woman in her sixties with acute or convalescent COVID-19. The CDR3 region is CASSLTGGNRGYTF. The CDR3 region has the DNA TGTGCCAGCAGCCTAACAGGGGGGAATCGGGGCTACACCTTC.